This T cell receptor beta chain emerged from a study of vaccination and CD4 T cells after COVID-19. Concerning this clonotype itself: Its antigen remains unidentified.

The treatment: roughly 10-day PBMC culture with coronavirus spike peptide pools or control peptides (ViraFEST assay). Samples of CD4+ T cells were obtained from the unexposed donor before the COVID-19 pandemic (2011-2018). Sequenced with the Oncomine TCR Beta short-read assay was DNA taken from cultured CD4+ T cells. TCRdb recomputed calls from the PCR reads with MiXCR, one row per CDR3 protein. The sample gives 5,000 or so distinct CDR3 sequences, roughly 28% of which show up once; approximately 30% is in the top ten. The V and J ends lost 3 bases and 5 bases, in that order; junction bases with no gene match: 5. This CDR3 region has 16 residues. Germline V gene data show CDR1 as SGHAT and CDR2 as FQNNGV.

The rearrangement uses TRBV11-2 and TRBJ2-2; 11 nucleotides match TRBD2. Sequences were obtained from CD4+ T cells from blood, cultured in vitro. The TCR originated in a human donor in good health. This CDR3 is CASSFIAGGRTGELFF. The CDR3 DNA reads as TGTGCCAGCAGCTTTATAGCGGGGGGGCGTACCGGGGAGCTGTTTTTT.